Below, 10 T cell receptor beta chains from the same sample are listed, as sequenced in a study of spatial heterogeneity in lung cancer (dated by TCRdb to the late 2010s). Overall results and qualifications from the work: The tumor nonsynonymous mutation count correlated with the number of expanded intratumoral alpha and beta TCRs.

No antigen has been identified for these receptors. The library came from 5' RACE. TCRdb lists the instrument as NextSeq 500. TCRdb reprocessed the public reads (quality trimming at Q25 with fastp, clone calling with MiXCR) and kept in-frame beta chains. Every entry covers one CDR3 protein and lists the most common genes and DNA from its rows. The sample data list roughly 16,000 distinct CDR3 sequences, and more than 5% of these were observed just once. The top ten clonotypes cover 6.8% of the sample. The sample's time point, from its label and the paper: sample taken at primary tumor resection. The input for sequencing was lung tumor tissue, taken at surgery. All receptors come from a male donor with early-stage non-small cell lung cancer.

Regarding this clonotype: In a library made to pick up alpha chains, this beta chain is a stray read with a size that means little. The chain is built from TRBV20-1 and TRBJ2-2, with 7 bases identical to TRBD2. Trimming at V came to 1 base and at J to 3 bases, leaving 2 bases not matched to a gene. Germline V gene data show CDR1 as DFQATT and CDR2 as SNEGSKA (reference sequence). This CDR3 contains 14 residues. CDR3 amino acids: CSARGAGDTGELFF. DNA of the CDR3: TGCAGTGCTAGAGGGGCGGGGGACACCGGGGAGCTGTTTTTT.

Turning to this clonotype: Being off target in a library aimed at alpha chains, this beta chain has a size of little meaning. The chain couples TRBV29-1 to TRBJ1-1; TRBD1 aligns across 7 bases. This CDR3 comprises 14 residues. CDR1 and CDR2 (germline): SQVTM, ANQGSEA. Trimming cost V 6 bases and J 1 base; bases outside gene matches: 8. The chain's CDR3 is CSVTVTGRNTEAFF. The CDR3, as DNA: TGCAGCGTGACCGTGACAGGGAGGAACACTGAAGCTTTCTTT. The full variable domain, completed using reference TRBV29-1 and TRBJ1-1, is SAVISQKPSRDICQRGTSLTIQCQVDSQVTMMFWYRQQPGQSLTLIATANQGSEATYESGFVIDKFPISRPNLTFSTLTVSNMSPEDSSIYLCSVTVTGRNTEAFFGQGTRLTVV.

This clonotype was observed a handful of times. A library made for alpha chains picked up this beta chain off target, so its size means little. The J gene is TRBJ2-5, the V gene TRBV20-1; 8 bases are shared with TRBD2. The length of the CDR3 is 14 residues. Losses at the gene ends were 3 bases for V and 4 bases for J; bases not matched to a gene: 7. Germline CDR1 and CDR2: DFQATT and SNEGSKA (reference sequence). CDR3 amino acids: CSARFAGGAETQYF. As DNA, the CDR3 is TGCAGTGCTAGGTTCGCGGGAGGCGCAGAGACCCAGTACTTC.

This clonotype was picked up many times. As an off-target read in a library built for alpha chains, this beta chain has a frequency of little significance. V and J are TRBV20-1 and TRBJ1-2; TRBD1 is a possible D gene (6 bases). V was trimmed by 7 bases and J by 3 bases, leaving 15 bases between them. Germline V CDR1 and CDR2: DFQATT, SNEGSKA (reference sequence). The CDR3 runs 13 residues. The CDR3 sequence is CSVGGAGDYGYTF. CDR3 DNA: TGCAGTGTCGGGGGCGCGGGTGACTATGGCTACACCTTC.

This clonotype came up many times. The library was built for alpha chains, so this beta chain is an off-target read and its size means little. This sequence joins TRBV27 and TRBJ1-5; a possible D gene is TRBD1 (6 bases). Germline V CDR1 and CDR2: MNHEY, SMNVEV (reference sequence). The CDR3 covers 14 residues. V lost 5 bases and J lost 6, with 14 bases in between. CDR3 sequence: CASSGQSGSQPQHF. Here the CDR3 DNA reads TGTGCCAGCAGTGGACAGTCCGGGAGTCAGCCCCAGCATTTT.

Note on this clonotype: Found in a library prepared for alpha chains, this beta chain is an off-target read, and its abundance has little meaning. The chain couples TRBV30 to TRBJ2-5, with a possible D match to TRBD2 (5 bases). The germline gives CDR1 GTSNPN, CDR2 SVGIG (reference sequence). CDR3 length: 14 amino acids. Trimming left V 3 bases short and J 2 bases short, with 13 bases between. The CDR3 sequence: CAWRKDWRQETQYF. The CDR3, as DNA: TGTGCCTGGAGAAAGGACTGGAGACAAGAGACCCAGTACTTC. The whole variable domain, filled in from reference TRBV30 and TRBJ2-5, reads SQTIHQWPATLVQPVGSPLSLECTVEGTSNPNLYWYRQAAGRGLQLLFYSVGIGQISSEVPQNLSASRPQDRQFILSSKKLLLSDSGFYLCAWRKDWRQETQYFGPGTRLLVL.

This clonotype was seen at least ten times. Because this beta chain is a stray read in a library intended to capture alpha chains, its abundance should not be given much weight. V gene TRBV7-9 combines with J gene TRBJ1-5; D might be TRBD1 (5 bases). V was trimmed by 3 bases and J by 7 bases, leaving 10 bases between them. This CDR3 has 13 amino acids. The V gene's germline CDR1 is SEHNR and CDR2 FQNEAQ (reference sequence). CDR3: CASSFDWGQPQHF. CDR3 coding DNA: TGTGCCAGCAGCTTTGACTGGGGGCAGCCCCAGCATTTT.

Of note for this clonotype: This beta chain is a stray sequence in a library constructed for alpha chains; its clone size is not meaningful. The rearrangement uses TRBV11-1 and TRBJ2-5, with D unresolved. The CDR3 has 11 amino acids. Trimming took off 5 bases at V and 0 bases at J, with 1 base between the two ends. Germline CDR1 SGHAT, CDR2 FQDESV (reference sequence). The chain's CDR3 is CASSNQETQYF. The CDR3 DNA is TGTGCCAGCAGCAACCAAGAGACCCAGTACTTC.

This clonotype was counted at least ten times. Because this beta chain is a stray read in a library intended to capture alpha chains, its abundance should not be given much weight. The V gene is TRBV29-1, the J gene TRBJ2-1; weak D call: TRBD1 (5 bases). The V gene lost 1 base and the J gene lost 5 bases, with 12 bases spanning the gap. Germline CDR1 is SQVTM and CDR2 is ANQGSEA. This CDR3 spans 14 amino acids. The CDR3 region is CSVEVTGGDNEQFF. In nucleotides, the CDR3 is TGCAGCGTTGAAGTTACAGGTGGGGACAATGAGCAGTTCTTC.

On this clonotype: A much larger clone sits a single nucleotide away, making a read error possible. This beta chain was picked up by a library intended for alpha chains and is off target, so its count carries little meaning. This rearrangement joins TRBV7-9 to TRBJ2-3, with a weak D call TRBD2 (7 bases). Germline V lookup: CDR1 SEHNR, CDR2 FQNEAQ (reference sequence). The CDR3 sequence is 17 residues long. As DNA, the CDR3 is TGTGTCAGCAGCTCCACCGGGATCAGGGGAGGGACAGATACGCAGTATTTT. Its translation is CVSSSTGIRGGTDTQYF.